A single sample gave rise to the 17 T cell receptor beta chains below, sequenced in a study of T cell responses to AZD1222 COVID-19 vaccine. This table comes from immunoSEQ multiplex PCR, and its TCRdb copy is limited to in-frame clones, with some not included. The sample records under 150,000 clones, 75% to 95% being singletons. The sequences come from peripheral blood, collected 28 days after the second AZD1222 dose. The receptors were gathered from an adult who received the AZD1222 COVID-19 vaccine.

This clone has just one count. The V gene is TRBV10-3, the J gene TRBJ1-1, with 9 bases identical to TRBD1. CDR3 length: 13 amino acids. The J segment lost 5 bases and the V segment lost 7 bases, leaving 5 bases of the junction unmatched. Germline V gives CDR1 ENHRY, CDR2 SYGVKD. In nucleotides, the CDR3 is TGTGCCATCAACGGACAGGGGAGTACTGAAGCTTTCTTT. Translation: CAINGQGSTEAFF.

The rearrangement links TRBV19 to TRBJ2-5; 10 bases match TRBD2. Germline V lookup: CDR1 LNHDA, CDR2 SQIVND (reference sequence). This CDR3 spans 16 amino acids. Losses at the gene ends were 1 base for V and 5 bases for J; bases not matched to a gene: 7. The CDR3 protein is CASSIGGGLAKETQYF. The CDR3 nucleotides read TGTGCCAGTAGTATAGGAGGGGGACTAGCGAAGGAGACCCAGTACTTC.

The rearrangement links TRBV2 to TRBJ1-5; weak D call: TRBD1 (5 bases). V was clipped by 6 bases and J by 7 bases, with 19 bases between them. From germline, CDR1 is SNHLY and CDR2 FYNNEI. CDR3 length: 15 residues. DNA of the CDR3: TGTGCCAGCAGAACCTCACTTGGGGACGGACAGCCCCAGCATTTT. This translates into CASRTSLGDGQPQHF.

The chain has TRBV14 and TRBJ2-7; maybe TRBD1 (5 bases). The germline V gene has CDR1 SGHDN and CDR2 FVKESK. CDR3 length: 14 amino acids. Between the trimmed V and J ends, which lost 3 bases and 2 bases, there was a span of 11 bases. CDR3 bases: TGTGCCAGCAGCCATAACAGGATTACCTACGAGCAGTACTTC. As protein: CASSHNRITYEQYF. The complete variable domain, with remaining parts taken from reference TRBV14 and TRBJ2-7, reads EAGVTQFPSHSVIEKGQTVTLRCDPISGHDNLYWYRRVMGKEIKFLLHFVKESKQDESGMPNNRFLAERTGGTYSTLKVQPAELEDSGVYFCASSHNRITYEQYFGPGTRLTVT.

The chain employs TRBV7-3 and TRBJ1-4, with D perhaps matching TRBD1 (5 bases). Trimming cost V 2 bases and J 0 bases, with 10 bases left between them. Looked up from germline, CDR1 is SGHTA and CDR2 is FQGTGA. This CDR3 has 16 amino acids. The CDR3 here is CASSLGAGPTNEKLFF. The CDR3, as DNA: TGTGCCAGCAGCTTAGGAGCGGGGCCAACTAATGAAAAACTGTTTTTT.

Remarks on this clone: The germline gene is not matched at one end of the junction; a read error may be the cause. This sequence joins TRBV6-1 and TRBJ2-1, with TRBD2 identical over 15 bases. CDR3 length equals 17 residues. CDR1 and CDR2 from the germline V gene are MNHNS and SASEGT. The CDR3 DNA reads as TGTGCCAGCAGGGAAGGACTAGCGGGGGGGCTCTACAATGAGCAGTTCTTC. As protein: CASREGLAGGLYNEQFF.

The gene calls are TRBV21-1 and TRBJ1-1; the D call in the table, TRBD1, was not verified against the DNA. TRBV21-1 is listed as a pseudogene. The CDR3 runs to 14 residues. This chain's CDR3 is CASSFRQGRTEAFF. The DNA for the CDR3 is TGTGCCAGCAGCTTTAGACAGGGAAGGACTGAAGCTTTCTTT.

Only one count was recorded for this clone. The gene calls are TRBV6-5 and TRBJ1-6, with unresolved D. This CDR3 region has 13 residues. Germline CDR1 and CDR2: MNHEY and SVGAGI. The V end was cut by 8 bases, the J end by 7 bases, with 12 bases between. CDR3 nucleotides: TGTGCCAGCGAACGAACAGAGAATTCACCCCTCCACTTT. Translated, it gives CASERTENSPLHF.

The genes are TRBV5-1 and TRBJ2-7; D is unclear. V lost 0 bases and J lost 3, with 7 bases in between. This CDR3 spans 13 amino acids. Germline V lookup: CDR1 SGHRS, CDR2 YFSETQ. CDR3 DNA sequence: TGCGCCAGCAGCTTGGCTACCGACTACGAGCAGTACTTC. The encoded protein is CASSLATDYEQYF.

V usage is TRBV9 and J usage is TRBJ1-3, with a weak D call TRBD1 (6 bases). The CDR3 sequence is 15 residues long. Germline V gene sequence: CDR1 SGDLS, CDR2 YYNGEE. Trimming took off 4 bases at V and 8 bases at J, with 19 bases between the two ends. CDR3 sequence reads: CASSFHRVPTDTIYF. CDR3 nucleotides: TGTGCCAGCAGCTTCCACAGGGTCCCCACGGACACCATATATTTT.

The rearrangement joins TRBV5-6 to TRBJ1-2, with D hard to call. The CDR3 loop spans 14 amino acids. From germline, CDR1 is SGHDT and CDR2 YYEEEE. V lost 2 bases and J 0 bases, leaving 8 bases between the germline ends. This CDR3 is CASSFVGPNYGYTF. Written as DNA, the CDR3 is TGTGCCAGCAGCTTCGTCGGTCCTAACTATGGCTACACCTTC.

CDR3 loop: CASRPDRHRPQHF. The CDR3 region has the DNA TGTGCCAGCAGGCCGGACCGCCATCGGCCCCAGCATTTT. V usage is TRBV6-5 and J usage is TRBJ1-5; D is unresolved. This CDR3 spans 13 amino acids. V was shortened by 6 bases and J by 9 bases, with 15 bases between the two germline ends. Looked up from germline, CDR1 is MNHEY and CDR2 is SVGAGI.

This sequence joins TRBV5-5 and TRBJ1-3, with TRBD1 as a possible D gene (5 bases). CDR3 size: 14 residues. Trimming stripped 3 bases from V and 7 bases from J, with 14 bases between. Per germline, CDR1 SGHKS and CDR2 YYEKEE (reference sequence). The CDR3 is CASSSGPFGNTIYF. Here the CDR3 DNA reads TGTGCCAGCAGCTCGGGGCCCTTCGGCAACACCATATATTTT.

This chain joins TRBV7-9 and TRBJ1-2, with a possible D match to TRBD1 (6 bases). V was pared by 4 bases and J by 5 bases, with 11 bases between. This CDR3 has 13 residues. Germline CDR1 and CDR2: SEHNR and FQNEAQ (reference sequence). CDR3 nucleotide sequence: TGTGCCAGCAGCTCCCGACAGGTTTATGGCTACACCTTC. Amino acids: CASSSRQVYGYTF. The variable domain in full, completed from reference TRBV7-9 and TRBJ1-2, reads DTGVSQNPRHKITKRGQNVTFRCDPISEHNRLYWYRQTLGQGPEFLTYFQNEAQLEKSRLLSDRFSAERPKGSFSTLEIQRTEQGDSAMYLCASSSRQVYGYTFGSGTRLTVV.

A single count supports this clone. The chain carries TRBV29-1 and TRBJ2-1, with D possibly called TRBD1 or TRBD2 (5 bases each). CDR3 length equals 13 residues. V dropped 7 bases and J dropped 0 bases, with 10 bases sitting between them. Germline V gene lookup returns CDR1 SQVTM and CDR2 ANQGSEA. Here the CDR3 DNA reads TGCAGCGCTGGGACCAACTCCTACAATGAGCAGTTCTTC. Its translation is CSAGTNSYNEQFF.

The CDR3 spells CARSFLIWTGRPNTGELFF. CDR3 bases: TGTGCCAGAAGCTTCCTTATATGGACAGGGAGACCGAACACCGGGGAGCTGTTTTTT. The chain uses TRBV5-3 and TRBJ2-2; TRBD1 aligns across 8 bases. TRBV5-3 is recorded as an ORF, its role being uncertain. V lost 2 bases and J lost 0; bases outside the gene matches: 12. CDR3 length: 19 amino acids.

V gene TRBV9 combines with J gene TRBJ1-3; D may be TRBD1 (6 bases). The CDR3 is made up of 14 amino acids. V was cut by 4 bases and J by 5 bases, with 13 bases left in between. Germline lookup yields CDR1 SGDLS and CDR2 YYNGEE. DNA of the CDR3: TGTGCCAGCAGCCCCCGACAGGTCAGAAACACCATATATTTT. As protein: CASSPRQVRNTIYF.